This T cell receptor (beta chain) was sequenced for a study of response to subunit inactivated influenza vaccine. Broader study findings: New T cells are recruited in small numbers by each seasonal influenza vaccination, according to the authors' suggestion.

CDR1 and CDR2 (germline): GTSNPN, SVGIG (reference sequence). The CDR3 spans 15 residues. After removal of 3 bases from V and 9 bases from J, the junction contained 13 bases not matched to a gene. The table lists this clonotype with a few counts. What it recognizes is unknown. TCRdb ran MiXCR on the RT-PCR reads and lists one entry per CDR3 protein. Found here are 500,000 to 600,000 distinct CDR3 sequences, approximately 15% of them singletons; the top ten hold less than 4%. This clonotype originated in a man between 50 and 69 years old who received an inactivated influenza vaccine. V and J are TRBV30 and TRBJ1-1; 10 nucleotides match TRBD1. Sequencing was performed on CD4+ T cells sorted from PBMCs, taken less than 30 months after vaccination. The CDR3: CAWSPGQGGFRKAFF. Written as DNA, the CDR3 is TGTGCCTGGAGCCCCGGACAGGGGGGTTTTAGGAAAGCTTTCTTT.